This T cell receptor (beta chain) was observed in a study of CD8 T cells in Susac syndrome. Reverse transcription used roughly 0.45 to 1 ug RNA and random hexamers. TCRdb reprocessed the immunoSEQ multiplex PCR reads via MiXCR and lists one record per CDR3 protein. The sample contains fewer than 90,000 distinct CDR3 sequences, approximately 95% of which appear only once. CDR1 and CDR2 (germline): SQVTM, ANQGSEA. This CDR3 is 11 amino acids long. V lost 5 bases to trimming and J lost 8 bases, with 9 bases between them. The rearrangement links TRBV29-1 to TRBJ1-4; D gene uncertain. The sequence came from a human donor with Susac syndrome. The sample consisted of CD8+ T cells from PBMCs. The CDR3 nucleotides are TGCAGCGTTCTGCTCGGCGAAAAACTGTTTTTT. The encoded protein is CSVLLGEKLFF.